This T cell receptor (beta chain) was profiled in a study of Tregs in tolerant kidney transplant recipients. General study results and limits: Validation in larger populations is needed because few patients were studied. This study did not directly address biological reproducibility. The most relevant donor-specific Treg TCRbeta repertoire apparently came from expansion with activated donor B cells.

Thawed PBMCs were FACS-sorted into unstimulated CD4+CD25+CD127- regulatory T cells, CD4+CD25- non-regulatory cells, CD4 and CD8 cells. Using immunoSEQ multiplex PCR, the repertoire was profiled, and TCRdb retains in-frame clones only, with some absent. The top ten clones hold approximately 0.6% of a sample with some 110,000 clones, roughly 92% of them seen once. This clone came up once. Its antigen remains unidentified. The CDR3 totals 14 residues. V shed 3 bases and J 3 bases; nucleotides not matched to a gene: 6. CDR1 and CDR2 (germline): GTSNPN, SVGIG (reference sequence). The source is a human donor in good health. Sequencing input: CD4+ T cells from blood. The chain couples TRBV30 to TRBJ2-3, with 7 bases aligning to TRBD2. CDR3 residues: CAWRISGITDTQYF. The CDR3 DNA sequence: TGTGCCTGGAGAATCAGCGGGATAACAGATACGCAGTATTTT. The whole variable domain, filled in from reference TRBV30 and TRBJ2-3, reads SQTIHQWPATLVQPVGSPLSLECTVEGTSNPNLYWYRQAAGRGLQLLFYSVGIGQISSEVPQNLSASRPQDRQFILSSKKLLLSDSGFYLCAWRISGITDTQYFGPGTRLTVL.